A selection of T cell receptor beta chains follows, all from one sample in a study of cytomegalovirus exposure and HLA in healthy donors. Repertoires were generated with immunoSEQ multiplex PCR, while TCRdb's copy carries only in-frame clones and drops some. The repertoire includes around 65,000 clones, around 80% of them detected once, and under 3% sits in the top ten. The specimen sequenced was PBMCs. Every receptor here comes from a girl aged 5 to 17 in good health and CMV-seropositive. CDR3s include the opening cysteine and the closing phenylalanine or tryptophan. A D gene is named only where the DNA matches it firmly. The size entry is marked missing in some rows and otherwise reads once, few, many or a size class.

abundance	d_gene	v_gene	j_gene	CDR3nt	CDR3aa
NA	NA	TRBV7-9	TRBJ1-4	TGTGCCAGCAGCTGGATGGGGGGTAATGAAAAACTGTTTTTT	CASSWMGGNEKLFF
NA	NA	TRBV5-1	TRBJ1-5	TGCGCCAGCAGCCTCGGGACACAAAATCAGCCCCAGCATTTT	CASSLGTQNQPQHF
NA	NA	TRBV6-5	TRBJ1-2	TGTGCCAGCAGTTACTCGTACGCGAGGCCCTATGGCTACACCTTC	CASSYSYARPYGYTF
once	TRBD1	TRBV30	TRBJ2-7	TGTGCCTGGAGACGGGGACAGGGGAGAGTCTACGAGCAGTACTTC	CAWRRGQGRVYEQYF
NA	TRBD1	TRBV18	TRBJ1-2	TGTGCCAGCTCACCCGACAGGGGTGGCTACACCTTC	CASSPDRGGYTF
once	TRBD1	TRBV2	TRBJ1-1	TGTGCCAGCAGCGTTCTAGACAGGGGGGCTGAAGCTTTCTTT	CASSVLDRGAEAFF
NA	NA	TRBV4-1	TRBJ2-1	TGCGCCAGCAGCCATAGTAGGGGCAATGAGCAGTTCTTC	CASSHSRGNEQFF
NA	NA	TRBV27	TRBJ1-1	TGTGCCAGCAGTCTAGGGGTTAGGACTGAAGCTTTCTTT	CASSLGVRTEAFF
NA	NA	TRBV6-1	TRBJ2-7	TGTGCCAGCAGTGAAGGGACTTATGCCTACGAGCAGTACTTC	CASSEGTYAYEQYF
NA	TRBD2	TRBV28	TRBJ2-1	TGTGCCAGCAGTTTCTGGAGCGGGAGAAAACATGAGCAGTTCTTC	CASSFWSGRKHEQFF
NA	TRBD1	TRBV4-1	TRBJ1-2	TGCGCCAGCAGCCAAGGACAGGGGGGGTACTATGGCTACACCTTC	CASSQGQGGYYGYTF
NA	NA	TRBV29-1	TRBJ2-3	TGCAGCGTTGCGGGACTCAACACAGATACGCAGTATTTT	CSVAGLNTDTQYF
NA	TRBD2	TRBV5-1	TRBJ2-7	TGCGCCAGCAGCTCTGAAGGACTAGGGCCCCTCTACGAGCAGTACTTC	CASSSEGLGPLYEQYF
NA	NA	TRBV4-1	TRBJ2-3	TGCGCCAGCAGCCTGAAGCTTACAGGGATGGCAGATACGCAGTATTTT	CASSLKLTGMADTQYF
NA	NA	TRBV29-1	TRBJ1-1	TGCAGCCTGGGGGGGGTTAACACTGAAGCTTTCTTT	CSLGGVNTEAFF
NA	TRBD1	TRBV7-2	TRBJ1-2	TGTGCCAGCAGCATAAGACAGGGGCCGAACTATGGCTACACCTTC	CASSIRQGPNYGYTF
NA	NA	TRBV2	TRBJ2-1	TGTGCCAGCAGTGGTGCGGGGGCCTTTTACAATGAGCAGTTCTTC	CASSGAGAFYNEQFF
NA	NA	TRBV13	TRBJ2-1	TGTGCCAGCAGCTTAGTGGTTTCAGGAAGGTCGGGATATGAGCAGTTCTTC	CASSLVVSGRSGYEQFF
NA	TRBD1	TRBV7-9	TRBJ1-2	TGTGCCAGCAGTCTTAGACAGGGTGGTGGCTACACCTTC	CASSLRQGGGYTF
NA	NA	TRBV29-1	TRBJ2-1	TGCAGCGCTTATGACAGGGAGGATTACAATGAGCAGTTCTTC	CSAYDREDYNEQFF
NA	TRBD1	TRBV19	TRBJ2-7	TGTGCCAGCCGGGACAGGGCCTACGAGCAGTACTTC	CASRDRAYEQYF
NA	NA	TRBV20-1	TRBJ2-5	TGCAGTGCCCGGGAGACCCAGTACTTC	CSARETQYF
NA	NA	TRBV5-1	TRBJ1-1	TGCGTCAGCAGCTCTCGACAGAACACTGAAGCTTTCTTT	CVSSSRQNTEAFF
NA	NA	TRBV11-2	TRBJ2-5	TGTGCCAGCAGCGAAACCGGGGTGGAGACCCAGTACTTC	CASSETGVETQYF
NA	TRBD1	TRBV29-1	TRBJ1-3	TGCAGCGTTGAAGATTGGGGAGGACAGGGGGCTAGAAACACCATATATTTT	CSVEDWGGQGARNTIYF
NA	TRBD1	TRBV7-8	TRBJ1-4	TGTGCCAGCAGCTTAGGGGGGACAGAATATGAAAAACTGTTTTTT	CASSLGGTEYEKLFF
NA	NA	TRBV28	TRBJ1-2	TGTGCCAGCACCCAACTGTCAGGGTACTATGGCTACACCTTC	CASTQLSGYYGYTF
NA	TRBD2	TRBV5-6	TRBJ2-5	TGTGCCAGCAGCTGGGGGGTAGGGACTAGCGGAGAGACCCAGTACTTC	CASSWGVGTSGETQYF
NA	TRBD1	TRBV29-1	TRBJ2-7	TGCAGCGTTGGGGACAGCCACACCTACGAGCAGTACTTC	CSVGDSHTYEQYF
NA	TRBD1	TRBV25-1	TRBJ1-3	TGTGCCAGCAGCATGACAGGGCCTAACACCATATATTTT	CASSMTGPNTIYF
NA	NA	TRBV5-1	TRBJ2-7	TGCGCCAGCAGCTTGGAGTTCTCCAGATATGCTAGCTCCTACGAGCAGTACTTC	CASSLEFSRYASSYEQYF
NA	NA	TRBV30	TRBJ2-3	TGTGCCTGGAGCCCGTGGCGGAAGGCAGATACGCAGTATTTT	CAWSPWRKADTQYF
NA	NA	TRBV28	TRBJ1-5	TGTGCCAGCATCGTCGGGGGACCGAGCAATCAGCCCCAGCATTTT	CASIVGGPSNQPQHF
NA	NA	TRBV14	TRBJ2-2	TGTGCCAGCAGCCAATTCCTTAACACCGGGGAGCTGTTTTTT	CASSQFLNTGELFF
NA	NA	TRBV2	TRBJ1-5	TGTGCCAGCCGACAGGATAGCAATCAGCCCCAGCATTTT	CASRQDSNQPQHF
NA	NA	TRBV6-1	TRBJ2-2	TGTGCCAGCAGTGTCACGTGGGACTTTGACACCGGGGAGCTGTTTTTT	CASSVTWDFDTGELFF
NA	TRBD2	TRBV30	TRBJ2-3	TGTGCCTGGAGTGGGTATGAGAGCGGGGGCACAGATACGCAGTATTTT	CAWSGYESGGTDTQYF